This T cell receptor (beta chain) emerged from a study of blood T cells in healthy people across ages. Study as a whole: The template switching approach captured approximately one barcoded beta molecule for every two T cells.

This clonotype was recorded a few times. What it recognizes is unknown. CDR3 length: 14 residues. Between the trimmed V and J ends, which lost 3 bases and 4 bases, there was a span of 9 bases. The study drew donors from healthy Caucasian individuals in Russia aged roughly 6 to 90. The authors ran a second PCR of about 7 to 11 cycles using a sample-barcoded 5' primer and a J-beta primer mix. Every cDNA molecule carried a tag from a template-switch adaptor bearing 12 random nucleotides. TCRdb independently ran MiXCR on the 5' RACE reads; one entry per CDR3 protein. The sample carries 1.5 million to 1.8 million distinct CDR3 sequences, about 45% recorded once. Overall study findings and caveats: Aged donors had fewer naive CD4+ cells and lower diversity than long-lived donors.

The TCR comes from a woman aged 18-29 years in good health. This chain joins TRBV12-3 or TRBV12-4 and TRBJ2-2, with D unclear. The specimen was blood. The CDR3 bases are TGTGCCAGCAGTTTCGAACCGGCCACCGGGGAGCTGTTTTTT. As protein: CASSFEPATGELFF.